A single sample gave rise to the 22 T cell receptor beta chains below, sequenced in a study of blood T cell repertoires in COVID-19. Repertoires were generated with immunoSEQ multiplex PCR, while TCRdb's copy carries only in-frame clones and drops some. Counted here are fewer than 200,000 clones, approximately 82% occurring once; the ten biggest clones make up 3.6%. Sequenced input: PBMCs or T cells enriched from blood (not recorded which). All receptors come from a woman in her forties or fifties in a cohort exposed to, infected with or recovered from COVID-19 (not recorded which).

V gene TRBV2 combines with J gene TRBJ1-1; TRBD1 matches at 10 bases. This CDR3 is built from 14 residues. Per the germline V gene, CDR1 is SNHLY and CDR2 is FYNNEI. The V gene end was trimmed by 6 bases and the J gene end by 2 bases; junction bases not matched to a gene: 3. CDR3 residues: CASRTTGGNTEAFF. CDR3 coding DNA: TGTGCCAGCAGGACGACAGGGGGCAACACTGAAGCTTTCTTT.

The CDR3 bases are TGTGCCAGCAGTGAAGCGCCGGGACAGGGGACAGATACGCAGTATTTT. Encoded protein: CASSEAPGQGTDTQYF. V gene TRBV6-1 combines with J gene TRBJ2-3; 10 bases align to TRBD1. The length of the CDR3 is 16 residues. The junction had 3 bases not matched to a gene; V was cut back by 0 bases and J by 3 bases. From germline, CDR1 is MNHNS and CDR2 SASEGT.

This chain uses TRBV5-1 with TRBJ1-1; 7 nucleotides align to TRBD1. Germline V CDR1 and CDR2: SGHRS, YFSETQ. This CDR3 is 15 amino acids long. Trimming took 0 bases from V and 0 from J; bases not matched to a gene: 2. Written as DNA, the CDR3 is TGCGCCAGCAGCTTGGTGGACAGGATGAACACTGAAGCTTTCTTT. It is translated as CASSLVDRMNTEAFF.

The chain combines TRBV27 with TRBJ1-3; TRBD1 agrees at 7 bases. CDR1 is MNHEY and CDR2 is SMNVEV in the germline V gene (reference sequence). CDR3 length equals 15 residues. V gave up 5 bases and J gave up 4 bases; unmatched junction bases: 8. CDR3 nucleotide sequence: TGTGCCAGCAGTCCATCATCGACAGGGGGAAACACCATATATTTT. It yields the protein CASSPSSTGGNTIYF.

The rearrangement uses TRBV7-8 and TRBJ1-4; no clear D gene. The CDR3 totals 13 residues. Trimming cost V 5 bases and J 8 bases, with 12 bases left between them. CDR1 is SGHVS, CDR2 FQNEAQ, per germline. This chain's CDR3 is CASSISRVEKLFF. DNA of the CDR3: TGTGCCAGCAGCATCTCCCGAGTCGAAAAACTGTTTTTT. Complete variable domain (other parts from reference TRBV7-8 and TRBJ1-4): GAGVSQSPRYKVAKRGQDVALRCDPISGHVSLFWYQQALGQGPEFLTYFQNEAQLDKSGLPSDRFFAERPEGSVSTLKIQRTQQEDSAVYLCASSISRVEKLFFGSGTQLSVL.

The chain has TRBV24-1 and TRBJ2-5; 7 bases are a match to TRBD1. With V trimmed by 1 base and J by 4 bases, 11 bases remained unmatched. Germline CDR1 and CDR2: KGHDR and SFDVKD. The CDR3 covers 17 residues. DNA of the CDR3: TGTGCCACCAGTGATTTAGGTAGAGGGGGCGCGGGAGAGACCCAGTACTTC. Its translation is CATSDLGRGGAGETQYF.

This clone was counted between two and nine times. The CDR3 protein is CASSFRVGGNQPQHF. DNA of the CDR3: TGTGCCAGCAGTTTTAGAGTCGGAGGCAATCAGCCCCAGCATTTT. The rearrangement links TRBV4-2 to TRBJ1-5; D is undetermined. The CDR3 length is 15 residues. Germline-derived CDR1 and CDR2 are LGHNA and YNFKEQ. The ends were cut back, 6 bases at V and 2 bases at J, with 14 bases in the middle.

The chain recombines TRBV28 with TRBJ1-4; TRBD1 is a possible D gene (5 bases). Germline lookup yields CDR1 MDHEN and CDR2 SYDVKM. Trimming took 1 base from V and 14 from J, leaving 11 bases between them. The CDR3 covers 12 residues. The CDR3 region is CASSLLQGKLFF. CDR3 DNA: TGTGCCAGCAGTTTATTGCAGGGAAAGCTGTTTTTT.

The V call is TRBV6-5, the J call TRBJ1-5; tentative D call: TRBD1 (5 bases). This CDR3 contains 14 residues. CDR1 is MNHEY and CDR2 is SVGAGI in the germline V gene. Between the trimmed V and J ends, which lost 6 bases and 6 bases, there was a span of 15 bases. The CDR3 sequence is CASSQGKVGQPQHF. CDR3 in DNA: TGTGCCAGCAGCCAGGGTAAAGTGGGTCAGCCCCAGCATTTT.

Only a few counts were recorded for this clone. The gene calls are TRBV27 and TRBJ2-7; TRBD2 matches at 10 bases. Germline-derived CDR1 and CDR2 are MNHEY and SMNVEV (reference sequence). Unmatched junction bases numbered 7, after V lost 5 bases and J lost 3 bases. The CDR3 runs 15 residues. In nucleotides, the CDR3 is TGTGCCAGCAGTCCCGCTAGCGGGAGAGGCTACGAGCAGTACTTC. Translation gives CASSPASGRGYEQYF.

The chain joins TRBV12-3 or TRBV12-4 to TRBJ2-3; possible D gene TRBD1, 6 bases. Trimming shortened V by 6 bases and J by 0 bases, and 7 bases separated the two germline ends. The CDR3 sequence is 13 residues long. CDR3 residues: CASRDSSTDTQYF. CDR3 nucleotide sequence: TGTGCCAGCAGGGACAGCAGCACAGATACGCAGTATTTT.

The chain employs TRBV5-1 and TRBJ2-1, with 7 bases lining up with TRBD2. CDR3 length equals 15 residues. CDR1 and CDR2 (germline): SGHRS, YFSETQ. The trim removed 2 bases at V and 9 bases at J, leaving 11 bases unmatched. CDR3 sequence: CASSLQVGGDGEQFF. CDR3 coding DNA: TGCGCCAGCAGCTTACAAGTTGGGGGGGACGGTGAGCAGTTCTTC.

The chain employs TRBV9 and TRBJ1-2; D is ambiguous. Germline CDR1 reads SGDLS; CDR2 reads YYNGEE. The CDR3 consists of 13 residues. Deletions cut 1 base from V and 4 bases from J, with 8 bases between. The CDR3 region has the DNA TGTGCCAGCAGCGTACTTCCTCCCTATGGCTACACCTTC. It is translated as CASSVLPPYGYTF.

V and J are TRBV9 and TRBJ2-4; D gene uncertain. Deletions cut 3 bases from V and 6 bases from J, with 13 bases between. The length of the CDR3 is 14 residues. Germline V gives CDR1 SGDLS, CDR2 YYNGEE. CDR3 residues: CASSDDRHGNIQYF. The DNA for the CDR3 is TGTGCCAGCAGCGATGATCGACACGGAAACATTCAGTACTTC.

The CDR3 loop is CASSVVDYTGELFF. The CDR3 nucleotides are TGTGCCAGCAGCGTAGTGGACTACACCGGGGAGCTGTTTTTT. V usage is TRBV9 and J usage is TRBJ2-2, with D maybe TRBD2 (5 bases). Germline values: CDR1 SGDLS, CDR2 YYNGEE. CDR3 size: 14 residues. Trimming took off 0 bases at V and 3 bases at J, with 6 bases between the two ends.

V usage is TRBV19 and J usage is TRBJ2-5, with D perhaps TRBD2 (6 bases). The CDR3 covers 16 residues. Trimming took 9 bases from V and 0 from J, leaving 20 bases between them. Germline lookup yields CDR1 LNHDA and CDR2 SQIVND (reference sequence). The CDR3, as DNA: TGTGCCAGCAGGCGGGACGGTAGAAAGTACCAAGAGACCCAGTACTTC. Translating gives CASRRDGRKYQETQYF.

The chain joins TRBV5-1 to TRBJ2-2; perhaps TRBD2 as D (6 bases). Germline V gene data show CDR1 as SGHRS and CDR2 as YFSETQ. The CDR3 has 15 amino acids. The V and J ends lost 4 bases and 6 bases respectively, with 16 bases between them. The CDR3 nucleotides are TGCGCCAGCAGCCCGGAGGGTCGCGACGCCGGGGAGCTGTTTTTT. Its translation: CASSPEGRDAGELFF.

The gene calls are TRBV7-3 and TRBJ2-2, with D perhaps matching TRBD2 (6 bases). With 3 bases removed from V and 9 bases from J, the gap between germline ends came to 8 bases. CDR1 and CDR2 from the germline V gene are SGHTA and FQGTGA. The CDR3 extends over 12 amino acids. DNA for the CDR3: TGTGCCAGCAGCTTGGGGACTCGGGAGCTGTTTTTT. Amino acids: CASSLGTRELFF.

This clone was picked up a small number of times. The rearrangement uses TRBV5-1 and TRBJ1-1; D unresolved. The germline V and J ends were trimmed by 0 bases and 5 bases, with 8 bases remaining between them. The CDR3 spans 13 residues. CDR1 is SGHRS, CDR2 YFSETQ, per germline. CDR3 DNA sequence: TGCGCCAGCAGCTTGGTGCCGGGGACTGAAGCTTTCTTT. Amino acids: CASSLVPGTEAFF.

This chain links TRBV7-2 with TRBJ2-1; D remains ambiguous. This CDR3 spans 16 amino acids. Trimming took 1 base from V and 6 from J, leaving 16 bases between them. Germline V lookup: CDR1 SGHTA, CDR2 FQGNSA. The CDR3 loop reads CASSLGRLVYFNEQFF. The CDR3 coding sequence is TGTGCCAGCAGCTTAGGTAGGCTAGTTTATTTCAATGAGCAGTTCTTC.

A word on this clone: The same CDR3 is also encoded by other DNA sequences in this sample. This chain joins TRBV5-4 and TRBJ1-2; D possibly corresponds to TRBD1 (6 bases). The CDR3 is 17 amino acids. Germline lookup yields CDR1 SGHNT and CDR2 YYREEE (reference sequence). Trimming stripped 4 bases from V and 0 bases from J, with 19 bases between. DNA of the CDR3: TGTGCCAGCAGCGAGGAGACAGGAGGCCTGTCTAACTATGGCTACACCTTC. Encoded protein: CASSEETGGLSNYGYTF.

The CDR3 spells CASSLGSESYNEQFF. In nucleotides, the CDR3 is TGCGCCAGCAGCTTGGGAAGCGAATCCTACAATGAGCAGTTCTTC. This rearrangement joins TRBV5-1 to TRBJ2-1; D is undetermined. The CDR3 is made up of 15 amino acids. Trimming cost V 0 bases and J 1 base, with 8 bases left between them. CDR1 is SGHRS and CDR2 is YFSETQ in the germline V gene.